These 20 T cell receptor beta chains were sequenced from one sample in a study of cytomegalovirus exposure and HLA in healthy donors. PCR primers comprised 60 Vbeta and 13 Jbeta primers. The table came from immunoSEQ multiplex PCR; TCRdb's copy has only in-frame clones and leaves some out. This sample has about 250,000 clones, with around 90% found just once. Sequenced material: PBMCs. These receptors were collected from a girl aged 2-10 years in good health and CMV-seronegative.

The CDR3 sequence is CASGRMGWEPTYEQYF. CDR3 nucleotide sequence: TGTGCCAGCGGACGAATGGGGTGGGAGCCTACCTACGAGCAGTACTTC. J is TRBJ2-7 and V is TRBV5-5, with D possibly TRBD2 on 5 matching bases. This CDR3 contains 16 residues. In germline, CDR1 is SGHKS, CDR2 YYEKEE (reference sequence). V was pared by 7 bases and J by 2 bases, with 22 bases between.

This chain links TRBV7-8 with TRBJ1-2; D might be TRBD1 (5 bases). The germline gives CDR1 SGHVS, CDR2 FQNEAQ. Trimming cost V 5 bases and J 1 base, with 20 bases left between them. The CDR3 spans 17 residues. CDR3 coding DNA: TGTGCCAGCAGCCTTAGTAGGGGTGCGGGAAGTAACTATGGCTACACCTTC. This sequence encodes CASSLSRGAGSNYGYTF.

This chain uses TRBV6-6 with TRBJ2-1, with D possibly being TRBD1 (6 bases). The V end lost 6 bases, the J end lost 6 bases, and 12 bases lay between the germline ends. CDR1 is MNHNY, CDR2 SVGAGI, per germline (reference sequence). This CDR3 comprises 13 residues. The CDR3 is CASRMGAPNEQFF. Written as DNA, the CDR3 is TGTGCCAGCAGGATGGGGGCACCCAATGAGCAGTTCTTC.

The chain employs TRBV7-2 and TRBJ2-5, with D tentatively TRBD2 (6 bases). The V end was cut by 3 bases, the J end by 4 bases, with 12 bases between. There are 14 residues in the CDR3. The germline CDR1 and CDR2 sequences are SGHTA and FQGNSA. The CDR3 DNA reads TGTGCCAGCAGCTTCGGAGGGACGAGAGAGACCCAGTACTTC. Protein product: CASSFGGTRETQYF.

The chain uses TRBV27 and TRBJ1-6; 10 bases are a match to TRBD1. CDR3 length: 16 residues. From germline, CDR1 is MNHEY and CDR2 SMNVEV (reference sequence). V was pared by 2 bases and J by 3 bases, with 1 base of the junction left unmatched. CDR3: CASSLGTGVYNSPLHF. The CDR3 DNA sequence: TGTGCCAGCAGTTTAGGGACAGGGGTCTATAATTCACCCCTCCACTTT.

V and J are TRBV5-6 and TRBJ2-5; D gene unclear. The last part of the DNA fits TRBJ2-7 better; the J call may be wrong. CDR3 size: 15 residues. The V gene's germline CDR1 is SGHDT and CDR2 YYEEEE. As DNA, the CDR3 is TGTGCCAGCAGCTTGGCCGGTCCACGTATCTACGAGCAGTACTTC. Translation gives CASSLAGPRIYEQYF.

The chain employs TRBV30 and TRBJ2-1; 9 bases line up with TRBD2. The CDR3 spans 18 residues. The ends lost 0 bases at V and 4 bases at J; junction bases unmatched: 13. Germline CDR1 and CDR2: GTSNPN and SVGIG (reference sequence). The CDR3 spells CAWSVFKGGLAHYNEQFF. The CDR3 DNA sequence: TGTGCCTGGAGTGTATTTAAGGGGGGACTAGCTCATTACAATGAGCAGTTCTTC.

This clone has only one observation. The V call is TRBV4-1, the J call TRBJ2-2, with 10 bases matching TRBD2. The CDR3 length is 18 residues. Germline-derived CDR1 and CDR2 are MGHRA and YSYEKL. Trimming removed 0 bases from V and 5 bases from J; junction bases left unmatched: 9. The CDR3 protein is CASSQEEPSGGQTGELFF. In DNA form, the CDR3 reads TGCGCCAGCAGCCAAGAAGAGCCTAGCGGGGGCCAAACCGGGGAGCTGTTTTTT.

The gene calls are TRBV12-1 and TRBJ2-2; the listed D gene, TRBD2, was not tested against the DNA. TRBV12-1 is assigned pseudogene status. The CDR3 totals 14 residues. CDR3 residues: CASSFGSSTGELFF. The CDR3 bases are TGTGCCAGCAGCTTTGGGTCTAGCACCGGGGAGCTGTTTTTT.

This chain joins TRBV30 and TRBJ1-5, with unresolved D. This CDR3 is 13 amino acids long. Trimming left V 0 bases short and J 4 bases short, with 7 bases between. Germline V lookup: CDR1 GTSNPN, CDR2 SVGIG (reference sequence). CDR3 in amino acids: CAWSVSGNQPQHF. CDR3 coding DNA: TGTGCCTGGAGTGTATCCGGGAATCAGCCCCAGCATTTT. Using reference TRBV30 and TRBJ1-5 for the parts outside the CDR3, the full variable domain is SQTIHQWPATLVQPVGSPLSLECTVEGTSNPNLYWYRQAAGRGLQLLFYSVGIGQISSEVPQNLSASRPQDRQFILSSKKLLLSDSGFYLCAWSVSGNQPQHFGDGTRLSIL.

The chain combines TRBV19 with TRBJ2-7; 11 bases map to TRBD2. The CDR3 has 15 amino acids. Trimming cost V 6 bases and J 0 bases; bases outside gene matches: 4. Germline values: CDR1 LNHDA, CDR2 SQIVND (reference sequence). The CDR3 protein is CASSQTSGGSYEQYF. The CDR3 DNA follows: TGTGCCAGTAGCCAAACTAGCGGGGGCTCCTACGAGCAGTACTTC.

The chain couples TRBV14 to TRBJ2-5; D ambiguous. This CDR3 region has 15 residues. CDR1 is SGHDN, CDR2 FVKESK, per germline. Trimming cost V 4 bases and J 4 bases, with 16 bases left between them. The CDR3 DNA reads as TGTGCCAGCAGCCTCGACCCGAGACACCGAGAGACCCAGTACTTC. As protein: CASSLDPRHRETQYF.

V gene TRBV27 combines with J gene TRBJ2-7; 12 nucleotides match TRBD2. Germline values: CDR1 MNHEY, CDR2 SMNVEV (reference sequence). This CDR3 is built from 15 residues. Trimming at V came to 5 bases and at J to 3 bases, leaving 5 bases not matched to a gene. CDR3 nucleotide sequence: TGTGCCAGCAGTCGCACTAGCGGGGGGCTCTACGAGCAGTACTTC. It is translated as CASSRTSGGLYEQYF.

To note about this clone: Other DNA sequences in the same sample also yield this CDR3. This chain joins TRBV6-5 and TRBJ1-1; 11 positions match TRBD1. V lost 2 bases, J lost 5 bases, and 1 base stayed unmatched. The CDR3 contains 14 residues. The V gene's germline CDR1 is MNHEY and CDR2 SVGAGI. CDR3 bases: TGTGCCAGCAGTTACGGGACAGGGGGAACTGAAGCTTTCTTT. It encodes CASSYGTGGTEAFF.

The CDR3, as DNA: TGTGCCAGCAGCGCCGGGCTGGGACTAGCCACCGGGGAGCTGTTTTTT. Protein: CASSAGLGLATGELFF. The V gene is TRBV2, the J gene TRBJ1-3; TRBD2 agrees at 9 bases. The end of the DNA aligns better with TRBJ2-2, so the J call may be wrong. Germline-derived CDR1 and CDR2 are SNHLY and FYNNEI. The CDR3 spans 16 residues.

The V and J genes are TRBV2 and TRBJ2-6; tentatively, D is TRBD1 (5 bases). Germline values: CDR1 SNHLY, CDR2 FYNNEI. The CDR3 extends over 15 amino acids. Trimming pared 2 bases from V and 0 bases from J, leaving 5 bases between. DNA for the CDR3: TGTGCCAGCAGTGAACAGGGCTCTGGGGCCAACGTCCTGACTTTC. Residues: CASSEQGSGANVLTF.

The gene calls are TRBV12-1 and TRBJ2-3; the tabulated D call, TRBD2, remains unverified against the DNA. TRBV12-1 is a documented pseudogene. The CDR3 runs 11 residues. The CDR3: CASSFGLAQYF. CDR3 sequence (DNA): TGTGCCAGCAGCTTTGGGCTAGCCCAGTATTTT.

The CDR3 reads CASSYSPGARVYNEQFF. As DNA, the CDR3 is TGTGCCAGCAGTTACTCCCCAGGGGCGCGGGTCTACAATGAGCAGTTCTTC. The gene calls are TRBV6-8 and TRBJ2-1, with D possibly TRBD1 on 6 matching bases. CDR1 and CDR2 (germline): MNHGY, SAAAGT. CDR3 length equals 17 residues. V gave up 0 bases and J gave up 3 bases, with 15 bases separating them.

The genes are TRBV7-7 and TRBJ2-7; D may be TRBD2 (5 bases). V was cut by 1 base and J by 5 bases, with 18 bases left in between. CDR3 length equals 16 residues. Germline lookup yields CDR1 SSHAT and CDR2 FNYEAQ (reference sequence). The DNA of the CDR3 is TGTGCCAGCAGCTTAGAGGCCCCCGGGGAGAACCACGAGCAGTACTTC. It translates to CASSLEAPGENHEQYF.

V gene TRBV20-1 combines with J gene TRBJ1-1; no clear D. V was cut by 6 bases and J by 5 bases, with 10 bases left in between. The V gene's germline CDR1 is DFQATT and CDR2 SNEGSKA (reference sequence). The CDR3 spans 11 residues. The CDR3 here is CSAWQVTEAFF. Written as DNA, the CDR3 is TGCAGTGCCTGGCAGGTAACTGAAGCTTTCTTT.